One sample yielded the 8 T cell receptor beta chains listed below, sequenced in a study of regulatory T cells in long-lasting Graves disease. According to the study, TCR beta libraries were built with iRepertoire HTBI primers and CDR3-region Arm-PCR. Each CDR3 protein is one row after TCRdb ran MiXCR on the multiplex PCR reads. The data show under 450,000 distinct CDR3 sequences, with 16% seen just once and around 20% held by the top ten. Time point described: newly diagnosed GD, antithyroid drugs for less than 3 months. From PBMCs, RNA was extracted and then used to make the TCR library. The same sample was also used in a study of T cells in Graves' hyperthyroidism and ophthalmopathy.

The sequenced sample was peripheral blood mononuclear cells (PBMCs), obtained at new diagnosis, from a patient treated with antithyroid drugs. Receptor source: a woman between 18 and 29 years old with Graves disease.

This clonotype has at least ten counts. J is TRBJ1-1 and V is TRBV12-3 or TRBV12-4; D ambiguous. This CDR3 is 12 amino acids long. Between the trimmed V and J ends, which lost 6 bases and 0 bases, there was a span of 5 bases. The CDR3 sequence is CASRKLNTEAFF. The CDR3 DNA reads as TGTGCCAGCAGAAAACTGAACACTGAAGCTTTCTTT.

This chain connects TRBV9 to TRBJ1-5; D unresolved. Trimming removed 0 bases at V and 6 bases at J, with 7 bases between. Germline V gives CDR1 SGDLS, CDR2 YYNGEE. The CDR3 runs 13 residues. CDR3 nucleotides: TGTGCCAGCAGCGTAGGGGGAAGTCAGCCCCAGCATTTT. Translation gives CASSVGGSQPQHF.

This clonotype was observed a few times. V usage is TRBV6-1 and J usage is TRBJ2-6, with a possible D match to TRBD2 (6 bases). The CDR3 runs to 17 residues. In germline, CDR1 is MNHNS, CDR2 SASEGT. The V and J ends lost 6 bases and 0 bases respectively, with 15 bases between them. CDR3: CASSRRDSFSGANVLTF. CDR3 DNA sequence: TGTGCCAGCAGCCGCCGGGACTCCTTCTCTGGGGCCAACGTCCTGACTTTC.

The V gene is TRBV4-1, the J gene TRBJ2-5, with D tentatively TRBD2 (5 bases). This CDR3 has 15 amino acids. Between the trimmed V and J ends, which lost 1 base and 2 bases, there was a span of 11 bases. Germline CDR1 reads MGHRA; CDR2 reads YSYEKL. The CDR3 reads CASSQVLARQETQYF. The DNA for the CDR3 is TGCGCCAGCAGCCAAGTCCTAGCTCGTCAAGAGACCCAGTACTTC.

This clonotype has a count of ten or more. This chain connects TRBV3-1 to TRBJ1-2, with D unresolved. Germline lookup yields CDR1 LGHDT and CDR2 YNNKEL (reference sequence). The CDR3 totals 15 residues. V was trimmed by 5 bases and J by 4 bases, leaving 17 bases between them. The CDR3: CASSDARYPSYGYTF. In DNA, the CDR3 is TGTGCCAGCAGCGATGCCAGGTACCCCTCCTATGGCTACACCTTC.

As regards this clonotype: With a much larger clone just one base away, this may be a read error. V and J are TRBV7-8 and TRBJ2-5, with a tentative D call TRBD1 (5 bases). V lost 3 bases and J 2 bases, leaving 19 bases between the germline ends. Germline loops: CDR1 SGHVS, CDR2 FQNEAQ. CDR3 length: 17 amino acids. DNA of the CDR3: TGTGCCAGCAGCTTTGGCCGTGGTGGCAGGGAACAAGAGACCCAGTACTTC. It translates to CASSFGRGGREQETQYF.

This clonotype was seen a handful of times. The V and J genes are TRBV5-1 and TRBJ1-4; D unresolved. The CDR3 contains 15 residues. V was shortened by 4 bases and J by 3 bases, with 13 bases between the two germline ends. The germline gives CDR1 SGHRS, CDR2 YFSETQ. The CDR3 DNA reads as TGCGCCAGCAGCCGCCGAGCAGGACCTAATGAAAAACTGTTTTTT. As protein: CASSRRAGPNEKLFF.

In this sample, this clonotype turned up many times. V usage is TRBV28 and J usage is TRBJ2-7; a possible D gene is TRBD1 (6 bases). V was shortened by 5 bases and J by 2 bases, with 28 bases between the two germline ends. Germline CDR1 is MDHEN and CDR2 is SYDVKM. The CDR3 runs 19 residues. The CDR3 nucleotides read TGTGCCAGCAGTCCCCCCGCAAGGACAGTCGATGTAGGTCCCTACGAGCAGTACTTC. Amino acid sequence: CASSPPARTVDVGPYEQYF.